This T cell receptor (beta chain) is drawn from a study of T-cell reconstitution after alpha-beta-depleted transplantation in children. Study outcomes and limitations: The main origin of T-cell counts and diversity one year after transplant was newly produced T cells. Surviving recipient T cells and thymic progenitors accounted for the high day-60 TCRbeta diversity observed in some patients. Two months or so post-transplant, alpha-beta T cells reportedly derived from several hundred expanded graft clones.

This CDR3 has 13 amino acids. The germline gives CDR1 SGHAT, CDR2 FQNNGV. The V and J ends lost 1 base and 3 bases respectively, with 7 bases between them. Unique molecular identifiers were used in preparing the TCRbeta library. TCRdb redid the calling of the PCR reads with MiXCR, one entry per CDR3 protein. The sample consists of a few hundred thousand distinct CDR3 sequences, approximately 23% of them appearing once. Points on this clonotype: Its cognate antigen is unknown.

V is TRBV11-2 and J is TRBJ2-7, with D possibly matching TRBD1 (5 bases). Sequencing used PBMCs, mostly from graft donor cells, obtained 180 days after TCRalphabeta/CD19-depleted stem cell transplant. This TCR came from a male patient under 18 who had a stem cell transplant for acute lymphoblastic leukemia, so the T cells may come from the graft donor. CDR3 DNA sequence: TGTGCCAGCAGCTTAGCACAGGTCTACGAGCAGTACTTC. Translated: CASSLAQVYEQYF.